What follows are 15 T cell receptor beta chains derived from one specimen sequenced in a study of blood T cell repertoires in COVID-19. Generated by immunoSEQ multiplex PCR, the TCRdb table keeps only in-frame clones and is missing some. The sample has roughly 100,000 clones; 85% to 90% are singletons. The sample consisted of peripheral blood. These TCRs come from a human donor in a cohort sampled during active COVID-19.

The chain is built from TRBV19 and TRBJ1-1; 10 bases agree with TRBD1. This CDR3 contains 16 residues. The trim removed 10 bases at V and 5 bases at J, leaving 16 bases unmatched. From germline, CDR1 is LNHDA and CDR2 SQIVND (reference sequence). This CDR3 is CATGLMDRGFVTEAFF. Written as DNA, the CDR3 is TGTGCCACAGGGCTTATGGACAGGGGGTTCGTAACTGAAGCTTTCTTT.

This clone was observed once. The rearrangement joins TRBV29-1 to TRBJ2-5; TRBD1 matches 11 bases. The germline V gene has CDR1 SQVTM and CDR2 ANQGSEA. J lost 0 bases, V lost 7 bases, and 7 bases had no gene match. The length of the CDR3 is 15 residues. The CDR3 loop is CSAYGTGGYQETQYF. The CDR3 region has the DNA TGCAGCGCCTACGGGACAGGGGGTTACCAAGAGACCCAGTACTTC.

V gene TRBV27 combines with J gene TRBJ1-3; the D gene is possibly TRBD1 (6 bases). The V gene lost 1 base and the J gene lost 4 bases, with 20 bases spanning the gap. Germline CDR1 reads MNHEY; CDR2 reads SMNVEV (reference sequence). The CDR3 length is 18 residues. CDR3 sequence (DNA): TGTGCCAGCAGTTTATTTTCCTGGGACAAACTGGGGGGAAACACCATATATTTT. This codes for CASSLFSWDKLGGNTIYF.

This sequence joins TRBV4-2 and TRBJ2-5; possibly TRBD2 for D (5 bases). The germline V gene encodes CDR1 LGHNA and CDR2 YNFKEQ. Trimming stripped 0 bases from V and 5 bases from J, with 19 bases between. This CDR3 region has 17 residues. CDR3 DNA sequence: TGTGCCAGCAGCCAAGAGACCCCTAGCCGGGCAAGTGAGACCCAGTACTTC. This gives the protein CASSQETPSRASETQYF.

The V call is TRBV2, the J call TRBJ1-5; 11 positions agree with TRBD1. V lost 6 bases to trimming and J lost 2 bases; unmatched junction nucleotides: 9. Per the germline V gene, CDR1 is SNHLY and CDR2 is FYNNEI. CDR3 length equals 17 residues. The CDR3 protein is CASRADRGHEGNQPQHF. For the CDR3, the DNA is TGTGCCAGCAGGGCGGACAGGGGGCATGAGGGCAATCAGCCCCAGCATTTT. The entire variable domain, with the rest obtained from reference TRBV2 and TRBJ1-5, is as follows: EPEVTQTPSHQVTQMGQEVILRCVPISNHLYFYWYRQILGQKVEFLVSFYNNEISEKSEIFDDQFSVERPDGSNFTLKIRSTKLEDSAMYFCASRADRGHEGNQPQHFGDGTRLSIL.

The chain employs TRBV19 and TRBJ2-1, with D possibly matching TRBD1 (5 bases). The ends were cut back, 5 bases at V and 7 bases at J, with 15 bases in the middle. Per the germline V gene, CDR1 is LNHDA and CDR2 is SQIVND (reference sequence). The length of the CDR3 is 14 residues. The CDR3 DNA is TGTGCCAGTAGTCGAGGAGCAGGGCGGAATGAGCAGTTCTTC. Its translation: CASSRGAGRNEQFF.

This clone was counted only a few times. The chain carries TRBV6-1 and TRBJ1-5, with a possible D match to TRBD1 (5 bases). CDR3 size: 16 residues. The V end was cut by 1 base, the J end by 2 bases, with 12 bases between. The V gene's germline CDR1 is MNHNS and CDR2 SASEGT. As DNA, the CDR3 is TGTGCCAGCAGTGAAGATGTTTGGGGGGGCAATCAGCCCCAGCATTTT. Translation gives CASSEDVWGGNQPQHF.

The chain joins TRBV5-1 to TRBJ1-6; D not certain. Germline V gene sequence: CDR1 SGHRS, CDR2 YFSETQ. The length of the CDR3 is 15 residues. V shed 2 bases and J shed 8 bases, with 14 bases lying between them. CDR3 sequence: CASSFKLGRDSPLHF. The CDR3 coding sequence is TGCGCCAGCAGCTTTAAGTTAGGCCGGGATTCACCCCTCCACTTT.

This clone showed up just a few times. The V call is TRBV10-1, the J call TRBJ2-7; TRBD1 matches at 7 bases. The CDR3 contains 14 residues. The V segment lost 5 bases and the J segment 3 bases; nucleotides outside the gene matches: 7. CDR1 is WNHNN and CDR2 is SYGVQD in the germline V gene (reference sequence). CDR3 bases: TGCGCCAGCAGTAATTTACAGGGGCGCTACGAGCAGTACTTC. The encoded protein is CASSNLQGRYEQYF.

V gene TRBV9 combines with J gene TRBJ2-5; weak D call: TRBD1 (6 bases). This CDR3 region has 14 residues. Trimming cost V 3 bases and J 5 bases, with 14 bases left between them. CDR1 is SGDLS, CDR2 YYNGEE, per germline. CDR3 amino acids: CASSALTGSETQYF. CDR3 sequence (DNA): TGTGCCAGCAGCGCTCTCACAGGGAGTGAGACCCAGTACTTC. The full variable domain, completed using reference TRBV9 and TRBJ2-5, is DSGVTQTPKHLITATGQRVTLRCSPRSGDLSVYWYQQSLDQGLQFLIQYYNGEERAKGNILERFSAQQFPDLHSELNLSSLELGDSALYFCASSALTGSETQYFGPGTRLLVL.

CDR3 nucleotide sequence: TGTGCCAGCAGTCGGACAGGGAATAATTCACCCCTCCACTTT. Protein: CASSRTGNNSPLHF. This sequence joins TRBV25-1 and TRBJ1-6; 8 nucleotides line up with TRBD1. CDR1 and CDR2 (germline): MGHDK, SYGVNS. J gave up 5 bases and V 5 bases, and 2 bases lay outside the gene matches. CDR3 length equals 14 residues. Full variable domain (missing parts from reference TRBV25-1 and TRBJ1-6): EADIYQTPRYLVIGTGKKITLECSQTMGHDKMYWYQQDPGMELHLIHYSYGVNSTEKGDLSSESTVSRIRTEHFPLTLESARPSHTSQYLCASSRTGNNSPLHFGNGTRLTVT.

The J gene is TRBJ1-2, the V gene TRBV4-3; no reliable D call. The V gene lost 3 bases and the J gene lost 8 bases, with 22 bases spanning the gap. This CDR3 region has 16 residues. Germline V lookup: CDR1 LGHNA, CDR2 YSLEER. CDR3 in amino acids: CASSQLDPGVRRGYTF. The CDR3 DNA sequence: TGCGCCAGCAGCCAGTTAGACCCCGGGGTGCGGCGCGGCTACACCTTC.

CDR3 coding DNA: TGTGCCAGCAGTCCCCGACAGGCTACCTACGAGCAGTACTTC. It codes for CASSPRQATYEQYF. The chain carries TRBV27 and TRBJ2-7; a weak D match, TRBD1 (6 bases). The V end was cut by 5 bases, the J end by 2 bases, with 13 bases between. Germline lookup yields CDR1 MNHEY and CDR2 SMNVEV (reference sequence). The CDR3 contains 14 residues.

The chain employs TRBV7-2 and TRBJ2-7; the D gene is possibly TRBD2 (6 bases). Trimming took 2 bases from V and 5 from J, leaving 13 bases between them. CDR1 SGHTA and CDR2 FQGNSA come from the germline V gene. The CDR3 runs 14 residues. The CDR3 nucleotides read TGTGCCAGCAGCTTAAACAGCGGAGGGGACGAGCAGTACTTC. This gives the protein CASSLNSGGDEQYF.

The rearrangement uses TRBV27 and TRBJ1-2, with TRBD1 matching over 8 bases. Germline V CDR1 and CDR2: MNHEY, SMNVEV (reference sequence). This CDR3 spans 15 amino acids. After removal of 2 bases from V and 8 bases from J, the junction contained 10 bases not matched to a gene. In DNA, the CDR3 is TGTGCCAGCAGTTTAACCGTGACAGGGGCTTGGGGCTACACCTTC. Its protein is CASSLTVTGAWGYTF.